What follows are 31 T cell receptor beta chains derived from one specimen sequenced in a study of T cell repertoires in cytomegalovirus infection. From the reads, TCRdb called clonotypes with MiXCR, one entry per CDR3 protein. The table includes approximately 490,000 distinct CDR3 sequences, approximately 10% detected once. Sequenced: PBMCs. These TCRs come from a human donor in good health (CMV status not recorded). Some clones in this sample may be carry-over from other donors' samples.

The chain joins TRBV5-1 to TRBJ1-3; D may be TRBD1 (5 bases). There are 16 residues in the CDR3. The germline CDR1 and CDR2 sequences are SGHRS and YFSETQ. V gave up 4 bases and J gave up 0 bases, with 14 bases separating them. The CDR3 DNA reads TGCGCCAGCAGCCCTAGGACATCTTTCTCTGGAAACACCATATATTTT. Protein sequence: CASSPRTSFSGNTIYF.

This clonotype has a count of ten or more. The V gene is TRBV2, the J gene TRBJ2-5; D is unclear. From germline, CDR1 is SNHLY and CDR2 FYNNEI. The V end was cut by 4 bases, the J end by 5 bases, with 8 bases between. The CDR3 is made up of 12 amino acids. The CDR3 nucleotides are TGTGCCAGCAGTGCAACAAGGGAGACCCAGTACTTC. Translation gives CASSATRETQYF. Together with reference TRBV2 and TRBJ2-5, the CDR3 gives the full variable domain: EPEVTQTPSHQVTQMGQEVILRCVPISNHLYFYWYRQILGQKVEFLVSFYNNEISEKSEIFDDQFSVERPDGSNFTLKIRSTKLEDSAMYFCASSATRETQYFGPGTRLLVL.

This clonotype occurred many times. At one boundary the junction diverges from the germline segment, which might be a read error. This chain joins TRBV5-1 and TRBJ1-1, with unresolved D. Germline V gene lookup returns CDR1 SGHRS and CDR2 YFSETQ. There are 13 residues in the CDR3. CDR3 sequence (DNA): TGTGCCAGCAGCTTGTACGGTGGCACTGAAGCTTTCTTT. Residues: CASSLYGGTEAFF.

The table lists this clonotype with many counts. This chain joins TRBV6-6 and TRBJ2-7; weak D call: TRBD1 (6 bases). The germline gives CDR1 MNHNY, CDR2 SVGAGI (reference sequence). This CDR3 is built from 15 residues. Trimming took 4 bases from V and 5 from J, leaving 18 bases between them. Here the CDR3 DNA reads TGTGCCAGCAGTTCCCTCAGGGGACAACGCGACGAGCAGTACTTC. It encodes CASSSLRGQRDEQYF.

This clonotype has ten or more counts. The rearrangement joins TRBV7-9 to TRBJ2-7; D possibly uses TRBD1 or TRBD2 (5 bases each). Germline-derived CDR1 and CDR2 are SEHNR and FQNEAQ (reference sequence). This CDR3 spans 15 amino acids. V was shortened by 5 bases and J by 6 bases, with 20 bases between the two germline ends. The CDR3: CASSGFSLGDGEQYF. CDR3 sequence (DNA): TGTGCCAGCAGCGGTTTTAGTTTGGGGGATGGCGAGCAGTACTTC.

The CDR3 region has the DNA TGTGCCAGCAGTCCCGGCCAACTCGACGAGCAGTACTTC. It specifies CASSPGQLDEQYF. This chain uses TRBV2 with TRBJ2-7; no firm D call. The CDR3 consists of 13 residues. Per germline, CDR1 SNHLY and CDR2 FYNNEI. V shed 5 bases and J shed 5 bases, with 13 bases lying between them.

The table lists this clonotype with a few counts. The chain's CDR3 is CASSGGVQETQYF. The CDR3 coding sequence is TGTGCCAGTAGCGGGGGAGTTCAAGAGACCCAGTACTTC. The chain joins TRBV10-3 to TRBJ2-5; 9 positions agree with TRBD2. Germline-derived CDR1 and CDR2 are ENHRY and SYGVKD. J was trimmed by 2 bases and V by 10 bases; bases with no gene match: 5. The length of the CDR3 is 13 residues.

The chain recombines TRBV5-1 with TRBJ2-5; 11 nucleotides agree with TRBD2. This CDR3 is 17 amino acids long. Germline CDR1 reads SGHRS; CDR2 reads YFSETQ. Trimming removed 5 bases from V and 3 bases from J; junction bases left unmatched: 12. Here the CDR3 DNA reads TGCGCCAGCAGTTCCGGGACTAGCGGAGAAATGGAAGAGACCCAGTACTTC. Encoded protein: CASSSGTSGEMEETQYF.

The chain couples TRBV3-1 to TRBJ2-2; D gene uncertain. CDR1 and CDR2 (germline): LGHDT, YNNKEL (reference sequence). The CDR3 contains 17 residues. Trimming removed 0 bases from V and 0 bases from J, with 11 bases in between. CDR3 residues: CASSQETDATNTGELFF. In nucleotides, the CDR3 is TGTGCCAGCAGCCAAGAAACGGACGCTACGAACACCGGGGAGCTGTTTTTT.

This clonotype was seen a few times. The V call is TRBV19, the J call TRBJ2-2; possibly TRBD1 for D (5 bases). The V gene's germline CDR1 is LNHDA and CDR2 SQIVND (reference sequence). This CDR3 region has 16 residues. V was cut by 4 bases and J by 1 base, with 13 bases left in between. Written as DNA, the CDR3 is TGTGCCAGTAGTACCTCCAGGGAAAGGAACACCGGGGAGCTGTTTTTT. Its translation is CASSTSRERNTGELFF.

The CDR3 protein is CASSEAPTGFPSYEQYF. The DNA of the CDR3 is TGTGCCAGCAGTGAAGCCCCCACAGGTTTCCCCTCCTACGAGCAGTACTTC. V usage is TRBV2 and J usage is TRBJ2-7; a possible D gene is TRBD1 (5 bases). Germline V gives CDR1 SNHLY, CDR2 FYNNEI. This CDR3 has 17 residues. V lost 0 bases and J lost 0, with 15 bases in between.

This clonotype was seen at least ten times. This chain uses TRBV28 with TRBJ1-4, with 7 bases identical to TRBD1. This CDR3 comprises 19 residues. From germline, CDR1 is MDHEN and CDR2 SYDVKM. V gave up 5 bases and J gave up 0 bases; unmatched junction bases: 15. The CDR3 loop is CASSTNPRDRFSTNEKLFF. The CDR3 DNA reads TGTGCCAGCAGTACTAATCCCCGGGACAGATTTTCAACTAATGAAAAACTGTTTTTT.

This chain links TRBV15 with TRBJ2-7, with 8 positions matching TRBD2. CDR3 length: 18 residues. The germline CDR1 and CDR2 sequences are LNHNV and YYDKDF (reference sequence). With V trimmed by 3 bases and J by 5 bases, 18 bases remained unmatched. CDR3 in DNA: TGTGCCACCAGCAGGAGCGGGAGTTGGGACACCCCTGGCGACGAGCAGTACTTC. It codes for CATSRSGSWDTPGDEQYF.

This clonotype occurred many times. The gene calls are TRBV11-2 and TRBJ2-5; 7 bases align to TRBD2. CDR1 and CDR2 (germline): SGHAT, FQNNGV. J was trimmed by 5 bases and V by 2 bases; bases with no gene match: 5. This CDR3 has 14 amino acids. The CDR3 bases are TGTGCCAGCAGCTTATCCGCGGGGGAGGAGACCCAGTACTTC. Translating it yields CASSLSAGEETQYF.

There are many counts of this clonotype. The V call is TRBV7-6, the J call TRBJ1-1, with a weak D call TRBD1 (5 bases). Germline V gene lookup returns CDR1 SGHVS and CDR2 FNYEAQ. Trimming stripped 6 bases from V and 0 bases from J, with 8 bases between. This CDR3 is built from 13 residues. The CDR3 loop is CASRVGLNTEAFF. The CDR3 DNA sequence: TGTGCCAGCAGAGTGGGACTGAACACTGAAGCTTTCTTT.

The chain has TRBV9 and TRBJ2-1; no definite D call. CDR3 size: 13 residues. CDR1 is SGDLS, CDR2 YYNGEE, per germline. The ends were cut back, 3 bases at V and 10 bases at J, with 14 bases in the middle. The CDR3 nucleotides read TGTGCCAGCAGCGCCCATATCCTGGAGGAGCAGTTCTTC. This translates into CASSAHILEEQFF.

This clonotype has at least ten counts. J is TRBJ2-1 and V is TRBV7-3; D is possibly TRBD2 (5 bases). The ends were cut back, 2 bases at V and 9 bases at J, with 17 bases in the middle. Germline V lookup: CDR1 SGHTA, CDR2 FQGTGA. The CDR3 totals 15 residues. CDR3 loop: CASSLEGRSSGEQFF. For the CDR3, the DNA is TGTGCCAGCAGCTTAGAGGGCCGAAGTTCGGGTGAGCAGTTCTTC.

This clonotype was seen ten or more times. The chain couples TRBV18 to TRBJ2-7, with D perhaps TRBD1 (6 bases). The length of the CDR3 is 13 residues. Germline V CDR1 and CDR2: KGHSH, LQKENI. The germline V and J ends were trimmed by 5 bases and 2 bases, with 10 bases remaining between them. CDR3 region: CASSGRDTYEQYF. The CDR3 nucleotides read TGTGCCAGCTCAGGCCGGGACACCTACGAGCAGTACTTC.

This clonotype was recorded many times. The genes are TRBV10-3 and TRBJ1-2; D not resolved. Germline CDR1 reads ENHRY; CDR2 reads SYGVKD. This CDR3 contains 13 residues. V lost 0 bases and J 3 bases, leaving 5 bases between the germline ends. The CDR3 sequence is CAISESPDYGYTF. CDR3 in DNA: TGTGCCATCAGTGAGTCGCCAGACTATGGCTACACCTTC.

This clonotype came up many times. The J gene is TRBJ2-2, the V gene TRBV6-1; D ambiguous. CDR3 length: 17 residues. Between the trimmed V and J ends, which lost 5 bases and 5 bases, there was a span of 21 bases. The germline CDR1 and CDR2 sequences are MNHNS and SASEGT. CDR3 nucleotides: TGTGCCAGCAGTCCACAGCTCCTGGGGTTGGGGACCGGGGAGCTGTTTTTT. This gives the protein CASSPQLLGLGTGELFF.

Notes on this clonotype: The junction shows a germline mismatch at one end, possibly a read error. V usage is TRBV5-1 and J usage is TRBJ1-1; D gene ambiguous. Germline V gene sequence: CDR1 SGHRS, CDR2 YFSETQ. There are 14 residues in the CDR3. The CDR3 protein is CASSPLDQNAEAFF. CDR3 sequence (DNA): TGCGCCAGCAGCCCGCTGGACCAGAACGCTGAAGCTTTCTTT. Variable domain in full (rest from reference TRBV5-1 and TRBJ1-1): KAGVTQTPRYLIKTRGQQVTLSCSPISGHRSVSWYQQTPGQGLQFLFEYFSETQRNKGNFPGRFSGRQFSNSRSEMNVSTLELGDSALYLCASSPLDQNAEAFFGQGTRLTVV.

This clonotype was detected ten times or more. The J gene is TRBJ2-1, the V gene TRBV7-2, with 7 bases lining up with TRBD2. CDR1 is SGHTA, CDR2 FQGNSA, per germline. V lost 2 bases and J lost 6; bases outside the gene matches: 13. CDR3 length equals 17 residues. The DNA for the CDR3 is TGTGCCAGCAGCTTACAACGGATTGGTACGGGGGGCAATGAGCAGTTCTTC. It is translated as CASSLQRIGTGGNEQFF.

This clonotype has a count of ten or more. The V and J genes are TRBV6-1 and TRBJ1-1, with D unresolved. Per germline, CDR1 MNHNS and CDR2 SASEGT. CDR3 length: 13 amino acids. Trimming cost V 8 bases and J 0 bases, with 10 bases left between them. The CDR3 region is CASQPPVNTEAFF. The DNA for the CDR3 is TGTGCCAGCCAACCCCCAGTGAACACTGAAGCTTTCTTT.

This chain joins TRBV28 and TRBJ1-2; D not resolved. Germline V gene data show CDR1 as MDHEN and CDR2 as SYDVKM. The CDR3 runs to 11 residues. V lost 7 bases and J lost 1, with 4 bases in between. CDR3 in amino acids: CASTNNYGYTF. Here the CDR3 DNA reads TGTGCCAGCACTAATAACTATGGCTACACCTTC.

The chain has TRBV23-1 and TRBJ2-2, with no clear D. TRBV23-1 is an ORF, with its function uncertain. The CDR3 is made up of 15 amino acids. Trimming removed 9 bases from V and 6 bases from J, with 20 bases in between. CDR3 residues: CARHQKGPVAGELFF. In DNA, the CDR3 is TGCGCCAGGCACCAGAAGGGCCCAGTTGCCGGGGAGCTGTTTTTT.

This clonotype was observed at least ten times. J is TRBJ2-7 and V is TRBV18; no reliable D call. Germline V gene lookup returns CDR1 KGHSH and CDR2 LQKENI. This CDR3 has 15 residues. V dropped 3 bases and J dropped 3 bases, with 15 bases sitting between them. The CDR3 sequence is CASSPIDTWGYEQYF. The CDR3 DNA reads TGTGCCAGCTCACCTATCGACACCTGGGGCTACGAGCAGTACTTC.

The chain links TRBV7-6 to TRBJ2-1; unclear D gene. The ends were cut back, 1 base at V and 9 bases at J, with 19 bases in the middle. The CDR3 runs 16 residues. CDR1 is SGHVS, CDR2 FNYEAQ, per germline. CDR3 nucleotide sequence: TGTGCCAGCAGCTTAGGGCCCCAGTGGGGATCCAGTGAGCAGTTCTTC. Residues: CASSLGPQWGSSEQFF.

This clonotype was detected ten times or more. This chain joins TRBV7-8 and TRBJ2-5; possibly TRBD2 for D (6 bases). Trimming stripped 0 bases from V and 2 bases from J, with 10 bases between. The CDR3 is made up of 15 amino acids. The germline V gene encodes CDR1 SGHVS and CDR2 FQNEAQ. CDR3 region: CASSLAGRLQETQYF. CDR3 sequence (DNA): TGTGCCAGCAGCTTAGCTGGGAGGTTACAAGAGACCCAGTACTTC.

This clonotype was seen more than once but under ten times. V is TRBV3-1 and J is TRBJ2-3; D gene ambiguous. The CDR3 is 15 residues long. The germline gives CDR1 LGHDT, CDR2 YNNKEL (reference sequence). Trimming took 0 bases from V and 3 from J, leaving 10 bases between them. The DNA for the CDR3 is TGTGCCAGCAGCCAAGAACGTGTTCTGACAGATACGCAGTATTTT. Its translation: CASSQERVLTDTQYF.

V usage is TRBV18 and J usage is TRBJ2-3, with 10 bases identical to TRBD2. V lost 5 bases to trimming and J lost 6 bases; unmatched junction nucleotides: 11. Germline CDR1 and CDR2: KGHSH and LQKENI. This CDR3 contains 16 residues. The CDR3 spells CASSRGVSGGADTQYF. CDR3 nucleotide sequence: TGTGCCAGCTCAAGAGGAGTAAGCGGGGGGGCGGATACGCAGTATTTT.

The chain employs TRBV24-1 and TRBJ2-5, with D possibly matching TRBD2 (6 bases). V lost 7 bases, J lost 1 base, and 15 bases lay in between. The length of the CDR3 is 15 residues. Per the germline V gene, CDR1 is KGHDR and CDR2 is SFDVKD. This CDR3 reads CATSNSGTFQETQYF. The DNA of the CDR3 is TGTGCCACCAGCAACTCCGGGACTTTCCAAGAGACCCAGTACTTC.